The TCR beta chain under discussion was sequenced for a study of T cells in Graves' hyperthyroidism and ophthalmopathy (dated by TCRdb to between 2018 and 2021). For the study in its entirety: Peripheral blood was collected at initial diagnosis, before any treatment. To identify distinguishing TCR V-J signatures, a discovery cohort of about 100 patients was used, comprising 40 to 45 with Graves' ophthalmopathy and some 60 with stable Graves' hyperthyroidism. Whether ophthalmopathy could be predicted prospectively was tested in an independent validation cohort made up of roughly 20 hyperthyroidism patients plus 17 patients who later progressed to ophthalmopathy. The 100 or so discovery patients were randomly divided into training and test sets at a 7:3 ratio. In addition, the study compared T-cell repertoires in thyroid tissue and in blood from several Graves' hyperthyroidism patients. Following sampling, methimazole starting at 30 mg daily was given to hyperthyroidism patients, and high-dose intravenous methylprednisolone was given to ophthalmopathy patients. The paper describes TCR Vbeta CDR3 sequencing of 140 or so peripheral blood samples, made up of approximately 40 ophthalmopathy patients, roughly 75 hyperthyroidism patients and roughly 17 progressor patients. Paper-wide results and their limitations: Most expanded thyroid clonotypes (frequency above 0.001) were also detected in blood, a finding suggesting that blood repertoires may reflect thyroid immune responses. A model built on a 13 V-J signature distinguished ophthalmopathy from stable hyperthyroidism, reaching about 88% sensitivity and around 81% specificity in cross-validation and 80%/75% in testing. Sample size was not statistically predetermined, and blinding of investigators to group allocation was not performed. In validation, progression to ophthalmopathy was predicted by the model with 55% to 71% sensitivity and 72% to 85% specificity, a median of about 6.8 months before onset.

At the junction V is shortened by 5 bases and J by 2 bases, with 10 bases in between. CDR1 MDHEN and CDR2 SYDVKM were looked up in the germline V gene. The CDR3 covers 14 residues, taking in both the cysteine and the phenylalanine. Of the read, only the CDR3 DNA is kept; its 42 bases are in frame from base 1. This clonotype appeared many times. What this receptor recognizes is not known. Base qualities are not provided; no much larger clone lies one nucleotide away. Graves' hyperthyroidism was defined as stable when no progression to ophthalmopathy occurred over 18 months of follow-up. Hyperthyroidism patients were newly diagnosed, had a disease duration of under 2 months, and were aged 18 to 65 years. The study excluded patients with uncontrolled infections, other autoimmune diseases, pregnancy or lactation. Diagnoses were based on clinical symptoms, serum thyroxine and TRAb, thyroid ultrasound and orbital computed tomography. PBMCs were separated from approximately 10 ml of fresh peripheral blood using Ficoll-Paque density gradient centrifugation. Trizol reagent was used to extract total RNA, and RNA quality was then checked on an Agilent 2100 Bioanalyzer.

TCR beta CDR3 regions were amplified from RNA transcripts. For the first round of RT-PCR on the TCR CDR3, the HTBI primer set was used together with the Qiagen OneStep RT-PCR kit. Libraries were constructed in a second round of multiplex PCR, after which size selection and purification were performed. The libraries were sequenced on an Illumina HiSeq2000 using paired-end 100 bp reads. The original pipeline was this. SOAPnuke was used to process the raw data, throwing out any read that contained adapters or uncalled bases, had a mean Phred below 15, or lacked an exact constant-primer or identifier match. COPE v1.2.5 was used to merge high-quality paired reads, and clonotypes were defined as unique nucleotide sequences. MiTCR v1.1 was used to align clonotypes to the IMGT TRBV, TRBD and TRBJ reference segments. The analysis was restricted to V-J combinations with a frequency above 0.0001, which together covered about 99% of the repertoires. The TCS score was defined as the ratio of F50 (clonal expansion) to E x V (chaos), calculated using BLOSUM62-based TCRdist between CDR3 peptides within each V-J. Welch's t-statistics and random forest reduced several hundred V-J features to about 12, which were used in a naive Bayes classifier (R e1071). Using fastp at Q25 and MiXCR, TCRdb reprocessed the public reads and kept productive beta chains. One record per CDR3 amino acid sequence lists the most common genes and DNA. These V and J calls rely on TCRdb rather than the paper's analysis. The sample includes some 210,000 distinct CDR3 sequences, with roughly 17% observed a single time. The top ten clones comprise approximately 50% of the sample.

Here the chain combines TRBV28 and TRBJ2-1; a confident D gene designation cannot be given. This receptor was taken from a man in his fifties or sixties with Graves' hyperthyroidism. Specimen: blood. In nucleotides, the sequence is TGTGCCAGCAGTCCCCCGGAACCCTACAATGAGCAGTTCTTC. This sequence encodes CASSPPEPYNEQFF.